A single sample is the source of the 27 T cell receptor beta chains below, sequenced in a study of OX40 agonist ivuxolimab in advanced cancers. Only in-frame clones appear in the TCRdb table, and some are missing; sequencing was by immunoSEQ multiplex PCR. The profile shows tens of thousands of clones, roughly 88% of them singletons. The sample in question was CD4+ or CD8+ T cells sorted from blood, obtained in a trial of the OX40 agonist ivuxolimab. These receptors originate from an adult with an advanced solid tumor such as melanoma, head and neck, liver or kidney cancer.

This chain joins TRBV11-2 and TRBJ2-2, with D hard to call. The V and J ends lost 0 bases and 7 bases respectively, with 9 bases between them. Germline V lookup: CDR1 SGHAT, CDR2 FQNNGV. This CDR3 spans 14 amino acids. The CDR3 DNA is TGTGCCAGCAGCTTAGATCGTCTTAGCGGGGAGCTGTTTTTT. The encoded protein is CASSLDRLSGELFF.

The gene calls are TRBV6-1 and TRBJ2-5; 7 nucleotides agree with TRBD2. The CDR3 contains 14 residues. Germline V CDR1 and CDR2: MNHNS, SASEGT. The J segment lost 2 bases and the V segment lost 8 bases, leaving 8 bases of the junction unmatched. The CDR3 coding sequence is TGTGCCAGCTCCCGGGGGGTCCTTCAAGAGACCCAGTACTTC. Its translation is CASSRGVLQETQYF.

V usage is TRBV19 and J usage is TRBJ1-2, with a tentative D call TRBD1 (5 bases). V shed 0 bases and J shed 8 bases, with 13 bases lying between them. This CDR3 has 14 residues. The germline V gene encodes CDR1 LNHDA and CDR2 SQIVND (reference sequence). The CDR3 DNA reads TGTGCCAGTAGTATAGATCGGGGGATACGAGGCTACACCTTC. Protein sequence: CASSIDRGIRGYTF.

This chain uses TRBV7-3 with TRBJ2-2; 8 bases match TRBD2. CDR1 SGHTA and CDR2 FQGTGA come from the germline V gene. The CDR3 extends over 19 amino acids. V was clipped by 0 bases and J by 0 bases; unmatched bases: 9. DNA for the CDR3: TGTGCCAGCAGCTTAACCAGTTACGCAGCGGGAGCGAACACCGGGGAGCTGTTTTTT. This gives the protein CASSLTSYAAGANTGELFF.

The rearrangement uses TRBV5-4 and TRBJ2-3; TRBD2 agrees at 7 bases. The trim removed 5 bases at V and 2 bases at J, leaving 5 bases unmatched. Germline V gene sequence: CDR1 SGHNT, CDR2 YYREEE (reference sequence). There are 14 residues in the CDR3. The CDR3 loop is CASSPGTTTDTQYF. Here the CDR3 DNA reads TGTGCCAGCAGTCCCGGGACTACCACAGATACGCAGTATTTT.

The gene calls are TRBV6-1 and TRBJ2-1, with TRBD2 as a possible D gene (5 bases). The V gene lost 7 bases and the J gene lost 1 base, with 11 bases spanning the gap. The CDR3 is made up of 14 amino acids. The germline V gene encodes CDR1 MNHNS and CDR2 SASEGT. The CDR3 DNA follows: TGTGCCAGCATCGAGCGGTGGTCCTACAATGAGCAGTTCTTC. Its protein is CASIERWSYNEQFF.

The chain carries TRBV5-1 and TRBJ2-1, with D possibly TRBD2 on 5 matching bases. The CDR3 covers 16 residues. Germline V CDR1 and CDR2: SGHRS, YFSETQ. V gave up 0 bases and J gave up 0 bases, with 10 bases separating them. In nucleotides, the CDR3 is TGCGCCAGCAGCTTGGTAGCGTCAAGCTCCTACAATGAGCAGTTCTTC. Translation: CASSLVASSSYNEQFF.

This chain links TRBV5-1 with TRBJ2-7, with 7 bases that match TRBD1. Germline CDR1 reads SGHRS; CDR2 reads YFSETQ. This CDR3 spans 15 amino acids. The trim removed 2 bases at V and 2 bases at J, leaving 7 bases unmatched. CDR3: CASSFGDSPTYEQYF. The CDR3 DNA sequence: TGCGCCAGCAGCTTCGGGGACAGCCCTACCTACGAGCAGTACTTC. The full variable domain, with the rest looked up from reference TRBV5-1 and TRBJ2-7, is KAGVTQTPRYLIKTRGQQVTLSCSPISGHRSVSWYQQTPGQGLQFLFEYFSETQRNKGNFPGRFSGRQFSNSRSEMNVSTLELGDSALYLCASSFGDSPTYEQYFGPGTRLTVT.

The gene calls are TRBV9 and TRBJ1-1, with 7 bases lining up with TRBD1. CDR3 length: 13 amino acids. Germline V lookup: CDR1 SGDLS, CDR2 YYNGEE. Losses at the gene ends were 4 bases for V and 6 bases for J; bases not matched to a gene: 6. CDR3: CASSLRQGSEAFF. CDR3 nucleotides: TGTGCCAGCAGCTTACGACAGGGTTCTGAAGCTTTCTTT.

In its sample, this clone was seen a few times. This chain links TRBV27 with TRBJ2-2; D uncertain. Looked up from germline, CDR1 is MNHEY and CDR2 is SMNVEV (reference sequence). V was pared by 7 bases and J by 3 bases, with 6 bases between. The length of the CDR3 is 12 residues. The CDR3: CASMGDTGELFF. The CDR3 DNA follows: TGTGCCAGCATGGGTGACACCGGGGAGCTGTTTTTT.

The CDR3 reads CASSPGQTPSTDTQYF. The CDR3 DNA follows: TGTGCCAGCAGCCCCGGACAGACGCCTAGCACAGATACGCAGTATTTT. This chain connects TRBV5-4 to TRBJ2-3; weak D call: TRBD1 (6 bases). Trimming stripped 4 bases from V and 0 bases from J, with 15 bases between. CDR3 size: 16 residues. In germline, CDR1 is SGHNT, CDR2 YYREEE (reference sequence).

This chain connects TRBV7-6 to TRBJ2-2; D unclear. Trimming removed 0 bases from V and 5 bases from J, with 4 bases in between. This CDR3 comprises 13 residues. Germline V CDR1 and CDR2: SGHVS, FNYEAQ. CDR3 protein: CASSLARTGELFF. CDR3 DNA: TGTGCCAGCAGCTTAGCGAGGACCGGGGAGCTGTTTTTT.

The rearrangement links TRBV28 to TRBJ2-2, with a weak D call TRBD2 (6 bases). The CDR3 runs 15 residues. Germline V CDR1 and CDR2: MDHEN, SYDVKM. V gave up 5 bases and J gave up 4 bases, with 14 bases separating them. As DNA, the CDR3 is TGTGCCAGCAGTGGAGGGAGTTCTATCACCGGGGAGCTGTTTTTT. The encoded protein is CASSGGSSITGELFF. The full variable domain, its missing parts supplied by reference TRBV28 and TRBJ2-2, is DVKVTQSSRYLVKRTGEKVFLECVQDMDHENMFWYRQDPGLGLRLIYFSYDVKMKEKGDIPEGYSVSREKKERFSLILESASTNQTSMYLCASSGGSSITGELFFGEGSRLTVL.

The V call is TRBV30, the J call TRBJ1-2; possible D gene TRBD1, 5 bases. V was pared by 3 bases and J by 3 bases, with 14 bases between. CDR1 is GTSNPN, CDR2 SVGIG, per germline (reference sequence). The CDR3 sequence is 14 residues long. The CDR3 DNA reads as TGTGCCTGGAGCCCGCAGGGTTGGGACTATGGCTACACCTTC. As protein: CAWSPQGWDYGYTF. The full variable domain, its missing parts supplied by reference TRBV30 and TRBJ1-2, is SQTIHQWPATLVQPVGSPLSLECTVEGTSNPNLYWYRQAAGRGLQLLFYSVGIGQISSEVPQNLSASRPQDRQFILSSKKLLLSDSGFYLCAWSPQGWDYGYTFGSGTRLTVV.

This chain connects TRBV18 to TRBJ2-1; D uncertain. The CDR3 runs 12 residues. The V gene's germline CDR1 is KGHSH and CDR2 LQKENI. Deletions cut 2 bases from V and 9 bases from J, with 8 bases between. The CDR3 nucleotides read TGTGCCAGCTCACCAGATCACAGTGAGCAGTTCTTC. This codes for CASSPDHSEQFF.

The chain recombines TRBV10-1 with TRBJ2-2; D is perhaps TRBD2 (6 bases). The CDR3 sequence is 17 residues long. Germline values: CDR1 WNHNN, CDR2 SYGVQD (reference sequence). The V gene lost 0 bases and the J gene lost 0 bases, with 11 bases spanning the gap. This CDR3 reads CASSESSGTANTGELFF. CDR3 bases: TGCGCCAGCAGTGAGTCTAGCGGCACCGCGAACACCGGGGAGCTGTTTTTT.

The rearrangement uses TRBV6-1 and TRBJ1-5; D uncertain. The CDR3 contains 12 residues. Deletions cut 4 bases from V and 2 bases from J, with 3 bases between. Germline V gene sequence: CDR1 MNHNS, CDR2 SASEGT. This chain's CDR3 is CASSVGNQPQHF. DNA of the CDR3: TGTGCCAGCAGTGTTGGCAATCAGCCCCAGCATTTT.

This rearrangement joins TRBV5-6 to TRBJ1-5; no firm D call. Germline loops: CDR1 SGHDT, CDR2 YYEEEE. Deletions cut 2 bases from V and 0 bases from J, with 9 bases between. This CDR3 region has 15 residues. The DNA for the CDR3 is TGTGCCAGCAGCTTAGGTACAAGTAGCAATCAGCCCCAGCATTTT. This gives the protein CASSLGTSSNQPQHF.

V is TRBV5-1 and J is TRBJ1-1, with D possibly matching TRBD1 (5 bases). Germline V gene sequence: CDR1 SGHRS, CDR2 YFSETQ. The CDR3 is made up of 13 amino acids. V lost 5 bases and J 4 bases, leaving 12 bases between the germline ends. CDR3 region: CASRGEGGTEAFF. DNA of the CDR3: TGCGCCAGCAGGGGGGAGGGCGGCACTGAAGCTTTCTTT.

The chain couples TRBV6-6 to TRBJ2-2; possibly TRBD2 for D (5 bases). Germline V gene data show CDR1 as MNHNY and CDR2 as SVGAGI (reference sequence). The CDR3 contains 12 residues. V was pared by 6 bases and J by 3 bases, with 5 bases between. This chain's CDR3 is CASRRDTGELFF. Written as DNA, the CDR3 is TGTGCCAGCAGGAGGGACACCGGGGAGCTGTTTTTT.

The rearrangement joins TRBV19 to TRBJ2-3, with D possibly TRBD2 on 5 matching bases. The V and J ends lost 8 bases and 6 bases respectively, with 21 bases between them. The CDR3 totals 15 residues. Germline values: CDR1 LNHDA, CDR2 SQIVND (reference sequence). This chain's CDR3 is CASQAVLAPRDTQYF. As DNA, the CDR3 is TGTGCCAGTCAAGCGGTCTTGGCACCCAGGGATACGCAGTATTTT.

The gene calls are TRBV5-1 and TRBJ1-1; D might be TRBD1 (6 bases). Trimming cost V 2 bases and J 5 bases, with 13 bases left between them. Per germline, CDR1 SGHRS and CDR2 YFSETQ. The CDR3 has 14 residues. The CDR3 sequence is CASSFETGQTEAFF. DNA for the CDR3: TGCGCCAGCAGCTTCGAGACAGGACAGACTGAAGCTTTCTTT.

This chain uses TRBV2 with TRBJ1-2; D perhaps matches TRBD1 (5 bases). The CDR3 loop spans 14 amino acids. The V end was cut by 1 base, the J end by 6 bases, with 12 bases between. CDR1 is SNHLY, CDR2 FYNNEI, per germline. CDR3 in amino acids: CASSEVSGNDGYTF. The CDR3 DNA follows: TGTGCCAGCAGTGAAGTTTCAGGGAACGATGGCTACACCTTC.

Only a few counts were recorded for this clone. CDR3 in amino acids: CAISESQGETQYF. The DNA of the CDR3 is TGTGCCATCAGTGAGTCGCAGGGGGAGACCCAGTACTTC. The gene calls are TRBV10-3 and TRBJ2-5; TRBD1 might be the D (6 bases). Looked up from germline, CDR1 is ENHRY and CDR2 is SYGVKD. V dropped 0 bases and J dropped 5 bases, with 7 bases sitting between them. The CDR3 extends over 13 amino acids.

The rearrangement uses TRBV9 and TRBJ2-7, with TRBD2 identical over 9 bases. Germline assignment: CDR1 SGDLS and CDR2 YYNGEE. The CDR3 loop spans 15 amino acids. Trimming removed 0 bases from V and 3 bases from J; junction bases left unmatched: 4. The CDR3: CASSVGSGRFYEQYF. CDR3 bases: TGTGCCAGCAGCGTAGGAAGCGGGAGGTTCTACGAGCAGTACTTC. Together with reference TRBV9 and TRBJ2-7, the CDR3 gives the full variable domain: DSGVTQTPKHLITATGQRVTLRCSPRSGDLSVYWYQQSLDQGLQFLIQYYNGEERAKGNILERFSAQQFPDLHSELNLSSLELGDSALYFCASSVGSGRFYEQYFGPGTRLTVT.

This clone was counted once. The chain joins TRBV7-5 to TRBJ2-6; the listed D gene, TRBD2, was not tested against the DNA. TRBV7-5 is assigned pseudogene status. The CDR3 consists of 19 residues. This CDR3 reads CARSLKSGRAGHGANVLTF. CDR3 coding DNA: TGTGCCAGAAGCTTAAAGAGCGGGAGGGCCGGGCACGGGGCCAACGTCCTGACTTTC.

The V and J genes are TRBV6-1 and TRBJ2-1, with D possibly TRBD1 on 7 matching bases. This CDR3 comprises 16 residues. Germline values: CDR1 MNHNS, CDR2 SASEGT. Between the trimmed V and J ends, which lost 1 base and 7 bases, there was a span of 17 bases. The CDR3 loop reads CASSEGGGAGRNEQFF. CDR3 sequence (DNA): TGTGCCAGCAGTGAAGGAGGGGGCGCGGGAAGGAATGAGCAGTTCTTC.